Below are 17 T cell receptor beta chains sequenced from a single sample in a study of regulatory T cells in long-lasting Graves disease. Time point specified: newly diagnosed GD, antithyroid drugs for less than 3 months. RNA extracted from PBMCs served as the sequencing template. Sequencing libraries for TCR beta were prepared with iRepertoire HTBI primers and Arm-PCR of CDR3 regions. MiXCR, applied by TCRdb to the multiplex PCR reads, yields one record per CDR3 protein. This table has 400,000 to 650,000 distinct CDR3 sequences, about 15% appearing once. These same records also appear under a second study, on T cells in Graves' hyperthyroidism and ophthalmopathy.

The source material was peripheral blood mononuclear cells (PBMCs), sampled at new diagnosis, from a patient treated with antithyroid drugs. Receptors were obtained from a woman aged 35-60 years with Graves disease.

This chain connects TRBV11-2 to TRBJ2-6; D is perhaps TRBD2 (6 bases). Trimming pared 1 base from V and 0 bases from J, leaving 13 bases between. CDR1 is SGHAT and CDR2 is FQNNGV in the germline V gene. CDR3 length: 18 residues. The CDR3 sequence: CASSLGSGLISGANVLTF. CDR3 coding DNA: TGTGCCAGCAGCTTAGGTTCGGGACTGATCTCTGGGGCCAACGTCCTGACTTTC. The full variable domain, completed using reference TRBV11-2 and TRBJ2-6, is EAGVAQSPRYKIIEKRQSVAFWCNPISGHATLYWYQQILGQGPKLLIQFQNNGVVDDSQLPKDRFSAERLKGVDSTLKIQPAKLEDSAVYLCASSLGSGLISGANVLTFGAGSRLTVL.

The rearrangement joins TRBV20-1 to TRBJ2-7; TRBD2 is a possible D gene (6 bases). This CDR3 has 14 residues. V was trimmed by 0 bases and J by 3 bases, leaving 12 bases between them. The V gene's germline CDR1 is DFQATT and CDR2 SNEGSKA (reference sequence). The CDR3 protein is CSARDWDSGYEQYF. DNA of the CDR3: TGCAGTGCTAGAGATTGGGATAGCGGCTACGAGCAGTACTTC.

This clonotype came up a few times. The rearrangement uses TRBV6-2 or TRBV6-3 and TRBJ1-5; D is ambiguous. This CDR3 is 13 amino acids long. Germline-derived CDR1 and CDR2 are MNHEY and SVGEGT. Trimming took off 7 bases at V and 3 bases at J, with 10 bases between the two ends. In DNA, the CDR3 is TGTGCCAGCATTGGGAGCCCCAATCAGCCCCAGCATTTT. It codes for CASIGSPNQPQHF.

The V call is TRBV6-1, the J call TRBJ2-7; no definite D call. CDR1 MNHNS and CDR2 SASEGT come from the germline V gene. The CDR3 has 11 residues. V was trimmed by 7 bases and J by 5 bases, leaving 9 bases between them. CDR3 DNA sequence: TGTGCCAGCAAAGGGTATAACGAGCAGTACTTC. Its translation: CASKGYNEQYF.

There are a few counts of this clonotype. The chain uses TRBV9 and TRBJ2-3; 12 bases match TRBD2. Germline assignment: CDR1 SGDLS and CDR2 YYNGEE. Trimming took 1 base from V and 2 from J; bases not matched to a gene: 8. This CDR3 region has 18 residues. The CDR3 here is CASSVSPGLAGLTDTQYF. In DNA, the CDR3 is TGTGCCAGCAGCGTATCGCCCGGACTAGCGGGGCTCACAGATACGCAGTATTTT.

This clonotype has only a few counts. The chain recombines TRBV27 with TRBJ1-2; D ambiguous. CDR3 length equals 15 residues. The germline V gene encodes CDR1 MNHEY and CDR2 SMNVEV (reference sequence). V gave up 4 bases and J gave up 4 bases, with 16 bases separating them. CDR3 loop: CASSSRLFGGYGYTF. CDR3 nucleotide sequence: TGTGCCAGCAGTTCGCGTCTTTTTGGAGGCTATGGCTACACCTTC.

This clonotype was seen only a few times. This chain uses TRBV9 with TRBJ1-1, with D unresolved. The V gene lost 4 bases and the J gene lost 4 bases, with 11 bases spanning the gap. CDR3 length equals 13 residues. Germline V gene data show CDR1 as SGDLS and CDR2 as YYNGEE. The CDR3 region has the DNA TGTGCCAGCAGCTCCTGGGCAGGCACTGAAGCTTTCTTT. Encoded protein: CASSSWAGTEAFF.

This clonotype was counted many times. CDR3 loop: CASSYTDREGEKLFF. The CDR3 DNA is TGTGCCAGCAGCTACACGGACAGGGAGGGCGAAAAACTGTTTTTT. V is TRBV11-3 and J is TRBJ1-4; 8 bases line up with TRBD1. The CDR3 is 15 residues long. Germline V lookup: CDR1 SGHNT, CDR2 YENEEA. V lost 4 bases to trimming and J lost 8 bases; unmatched junction nucleotides: 9.

This clonotype has more than one count but fewer than ten. The CDR3 DNA sequence: TGTGCCACCAGTGATGCCCTAGCGGGGGGGGCTGGAGATACGCAGTATTTT. This codes for CATSDALAGGAGDTQYF. The V gene is TRBV24-1, the J gene TRBJ2-3; 12 bases are shared with TRBD2. Germline CDR1 is KGHDR and CDR2 is SFDVKD. Losses at the gene ends were 3 bases for V and 5 bases for J; bases not matched to a gene: 8. The CDR3 loop spans 17 amino acids.

This clonotype has at least ten counts. The CDR3 is CASSHGTNEKLFF. CDR3 sequence (DNA): TGTGCCAGCAGCCACGGAACTAATGAAAAACTGTTTTTT. The V and J genes are TRBV3-1 and TRBJ1-4; no clear D. The CDR3 contains 13 residues. V was clipped by 3 bases and J by 1 base, with 3 bases between them. Germline V lookup: CDR1 LGHDT, CDR2 YNNKEL (reference sequence).

The table lists this clonotype with a few counts. The V and J genes are TRBV7-3 and TRBJ2-2, with D unresolved. V lost 3 bases and J lost 0, with 11 bases in between. Germline V gene sequence: CDR1 SGHTA, CDR2 FQGTGA. The CDR3 covers 16 residues. In DNA form, the CDR3 reads TGTGCCAGCAGCTTCAGATACAGTCCGAACACCGGGGAGCTGTTTTTT. It is translated as CASSFRYSPNTGELFF.

V gene TRBV11-3 combines with J gene TRBJ1-1, with D unclear. The germline CDR1 and CDR2 sequences are SGHNT and YENEEA. Trimming left V 1 base short and J 8 bases short, with 11 bases between. The CDR3 totals 13 residues. The CDR3 nucleotides read TGTGCCAGCAGCTTAGGGCAGCTACTGGAAGCTTTCTTT. Amino acid sequence: CASSLGQLLEAFF.

At least ten counts were recorded for this clonotype. The rearrangement uses TRBV28 and TRBJ2-1; TRBD1 is a possible D gene (6 bases). Germline V gene data show CDR1 as MDHEN and CDR2 as SYDVKM. There are 12 residues in the CDR3. V dropped 6 bases and J dropped 7 bases, with 10 bases sitting between them. The CDR3 loop is CASSNRVNEQFF. DNA of the CDR3: TGTGCCAGCAGCAACAGGGTAAATGAGCAGTTCTTC. The complete variable domain, with remaining parts taken from reference TRBV28 and TRBJ2-1, reads DVKVTQSSRYLVKRTGEKVFLECVQDMDHENMFWYRQDPGLGLRLIYFSYDVKMKEKGDIPEGYSVSREKKERFSLILESASTNQTSMYLCASSNRVNEQFFGPGTRLTVL.

Many counts were recorded for this clonotype. V usage is TRBV2 and J usage is TRBJ1-2, with 8 bases that match TRBD1. V was pared by 1 base and J by 7 bases, with 5 bases of the junction left unmatched. The CDR3 sequence is 14 residues long. The germline CDR1 and CDR2 sequences are SNHLY and FYNNEI. CDR3 region: CASSEEGQGFGYTF. In DNA, the CDR3 is TGTGCCAGCAGTGAAGAAGGACAGGGTTTTGGCTACACCTTC.

This clonotype occurred a few times. The rearrangement uses TRBV5-5 and TRBJ1-5, with 7 positions matching TRBD1. The CDR3 spans 17 residues. Germline CDR1 reads SGHKS; CDR2 reads YYEKEE (reference sequence). J gave up 1 base and V 0 bases, and 7 bases lay outside the gene matches. The CDR3: CASSLAPTGISNQPQHF. Written as DNA, the CDR3 is TGTGCCAGCAGCTTGGCGCCGACAGGGATAAGCAATCAGCCCCAGCATTTT.

This clonotype has ten or more counts. The V call is TRBV29-1, the J call TRBJ2-3, with D maybe TRBD2 (5 bases). CDR3 length: 12 residues. The germline V gene encodes CDR1 SQVTM and CDR2 ANQGSEA. V gave up 7 bases and J gave up 1 base, with 9 bases separating them. The CDR3 bases are TGCAGCGGATGGACTCGCACAGATACGCAGTATTTT. Protein product: CSGWTRTDTQYF.

This clonotype has a count of ten or more. The chain combines TRBV6-1 with TRBJ1-1; 7 positions match TRBD1. There are 11 residues in the CDR3. CDR1 MNHNS and CDR2 SASEGT come from the germline V gene. The V gene end was trimmed by 5 bases and the J gene end by 11 bases; junction bases not matched to a gene: 5. This CDR3 reads CASSNRGGAFF. The CDR3 coding sequence is TGTGCCAGCAGTAACAGGGGCGGCGCTTTCTTT.